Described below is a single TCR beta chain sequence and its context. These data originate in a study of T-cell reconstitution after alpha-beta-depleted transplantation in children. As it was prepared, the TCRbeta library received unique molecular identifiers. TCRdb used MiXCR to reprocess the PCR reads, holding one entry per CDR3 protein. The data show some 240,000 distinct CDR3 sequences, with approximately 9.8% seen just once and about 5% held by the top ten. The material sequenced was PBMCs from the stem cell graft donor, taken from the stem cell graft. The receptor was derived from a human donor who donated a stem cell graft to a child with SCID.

The CDR3 is CASSASTGTLSHEQFF. DNA for the CDR3: TGTGCCAGCAGTGCTTCGACAGGGACGCTTTCCCATGAGCAGTTCTTC. The gene calls are TRBV25-1 and TRBJ2-1; 7 bases line up with TRBD1. Germline CDR1 and CDR2: MGHDK and SYGVNS. This CDR3 comprises 16 residues. J was trimmed by 8 bases and V by 4 bases; bases with no gene match: 14.